The present entry profiles one TCR beta chain with its context. Antigen: not known. Assay: immunoSEQ multiplex PCR; the TCRdb copy retains only in-frame clones and omits some. The repertoire holds 98,000 or so clones, with around 86% as singletons. The data derive from a study of graft-versus-host responses after intestinal transplantation. Points from the study as a whole: Present in recipient marrow, GvH clones included some that appeared first in ileum or blood. Early post-transplant HvG declines showed an association with peak circulating GvH clone levels.

The CDR3 is 13 residues long. V lost 2 bases to trimming and J lost 1 base, with 6 bases between them. The germline CDR1 and CDR2 sequences are SGDLS and YYNGEE. The sequence came from a human patient who received an intestinal transplant, so some T cells may come from the graft donor. The sequenced sample was PBMCs, obtained 255 days after intestinal transplant. The genes are TRBV9 and TRBJ1-2; no firm D call. CDR3: CASSVYSNYGYTF. In nucleotides, the CDR3 is TGTGCCAGCAGCGTTTACAGTAACTATGGCTACACCTTC.